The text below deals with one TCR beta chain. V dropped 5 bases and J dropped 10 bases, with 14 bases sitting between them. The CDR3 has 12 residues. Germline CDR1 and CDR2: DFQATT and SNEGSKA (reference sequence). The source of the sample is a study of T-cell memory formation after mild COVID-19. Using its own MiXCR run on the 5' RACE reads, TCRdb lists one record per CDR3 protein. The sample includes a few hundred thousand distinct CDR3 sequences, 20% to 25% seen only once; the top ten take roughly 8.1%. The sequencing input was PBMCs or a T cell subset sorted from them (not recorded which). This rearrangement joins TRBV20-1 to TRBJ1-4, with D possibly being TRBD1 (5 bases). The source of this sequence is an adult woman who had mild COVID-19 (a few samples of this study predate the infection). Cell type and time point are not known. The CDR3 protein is CSAGDGNGKLFF. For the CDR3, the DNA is TGCAGTGCTGGGGACGGGAACGGAAAACTGTTTTTT.